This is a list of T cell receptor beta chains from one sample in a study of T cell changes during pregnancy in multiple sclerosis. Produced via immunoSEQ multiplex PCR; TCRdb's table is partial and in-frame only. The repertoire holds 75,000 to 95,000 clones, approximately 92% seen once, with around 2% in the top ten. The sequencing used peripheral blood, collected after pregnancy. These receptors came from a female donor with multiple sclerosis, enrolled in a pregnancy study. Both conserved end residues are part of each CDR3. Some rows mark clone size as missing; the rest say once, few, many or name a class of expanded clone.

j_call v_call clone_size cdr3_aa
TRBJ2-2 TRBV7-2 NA CASSLVGYPTGELFF
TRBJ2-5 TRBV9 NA CASSEGQLQETQYF
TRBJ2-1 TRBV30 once CAWSVLAGGRGEQFF
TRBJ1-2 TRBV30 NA CAWSIQGPYGYTF
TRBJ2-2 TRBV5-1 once CASSMTGGTGELFF
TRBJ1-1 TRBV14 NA CASSQKSRVLRGTEAFF
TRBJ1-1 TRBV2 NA CASSERGTEAFF
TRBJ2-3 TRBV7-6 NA CASSLAPTSGGNTDTQYF
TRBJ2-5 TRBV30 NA CAWGALAGGQGTQYF
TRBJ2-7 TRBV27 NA CASSLSGDYFYEQYF
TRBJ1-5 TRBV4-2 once CASSQDAGQPQHF
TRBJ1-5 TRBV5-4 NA CASSLEPGRPQHF
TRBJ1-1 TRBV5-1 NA CASSFFQGTVYTEAFF
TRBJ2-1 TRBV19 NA CASSTGLAGANEQFF
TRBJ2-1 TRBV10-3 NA CAIEGQGYEQFF
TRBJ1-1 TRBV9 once CASSVDPSSGAGGGTEAFF
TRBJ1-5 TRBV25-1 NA CASSELSSNQPQHF
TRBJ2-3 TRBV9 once CASSRLAVDTQYF
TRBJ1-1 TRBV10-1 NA CASIITRGTLNTEAFF
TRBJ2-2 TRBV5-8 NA CASSFGLAFAGELFF
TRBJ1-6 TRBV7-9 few CASNIDTDNSPLHF
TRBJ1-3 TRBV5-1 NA CASSLTGQSSGNTIYF
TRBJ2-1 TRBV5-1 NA CASSGDGGGSSYNEQFF
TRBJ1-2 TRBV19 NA CASPTGRDGYTF
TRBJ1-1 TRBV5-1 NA CASSLEQTMNTEAFF
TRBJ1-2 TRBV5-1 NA CASSLPSGRDGYTF
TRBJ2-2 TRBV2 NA CASTRTNTGELFF
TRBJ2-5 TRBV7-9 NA CASSTGLQETQYF
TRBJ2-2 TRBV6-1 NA CASSEARGVMGSGELFF
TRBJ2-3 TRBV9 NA CASSGRGGRTTDTQYF
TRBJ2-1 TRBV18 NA CASSPQHAGSGKYNEQFF
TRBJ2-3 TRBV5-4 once CASSSGGSTDTQYF
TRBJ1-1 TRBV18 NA CASSPQYTEAFF
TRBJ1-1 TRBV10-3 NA CAIAGTGGVVNTEAFF
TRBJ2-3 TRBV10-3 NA CAITEGLAGGTDTQYF
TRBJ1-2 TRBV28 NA CASSFTDRANYGYTF
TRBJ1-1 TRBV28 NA CASSSAADRGGTEAFF
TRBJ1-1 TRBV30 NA CAWTNSPGTEAFF
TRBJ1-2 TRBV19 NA CASSIMEGDYGYTF
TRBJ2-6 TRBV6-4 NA CASTDGTGAHSGANVLTF
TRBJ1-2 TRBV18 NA CASSPRFEKAANYGYTF